These T cell receptor beta chains were read from a single sample in a study of blood T cell repertoires in COVID-19. Only in-frame clones appear in the TCRdb table, and some are missing; sequencing was by immunoSEQ multiplex PCR. The repertoire holds 300,000 to 350,000 clones, more than 70% seen once, with roughly 3% in the top ten. The source material was peripheral blood. Every receptor here comes from a man under 40 with active or convalescent COVID-19. The conserved cysteine and the conserved F or W are not part of the CDR3 here.

CDR3 length: 12
J gene: TRBJ2-7
V gene: TRBV4-3
CDR3 protein: ASSLGHTQYEQY

CDR3 length: 11
J gene: TRBJ1-1
V gene: TRBV5-4
CDR3 protein: ASSLTPNTEAF

CDR3 length: 14
J gene: TRBJ1-4
V gene: TRBV5-1
CDR3 protein: ASSTGTGGDNEKLF

CDR3 length: 14
J gene: TRBJ1-2
V gene: TRBV7-2
CDR3 protein: ASRIGGGEKAYGYT

CDR3 length: 12
J gene: TRBJ1-4
V gene: TRBV28
CDR3 protein: ASSLSQGAGKLF

CDR3 length: 13
J gene: TRBJ2-2
V gene: TRBV6-2/TRBV6-3
CDR3 protein: ASSQGLAGGGELF

CDR3 length: 11
J gene: TRBJ1-1
V gene: TRBV5-1
CDR3 protein: ASSLDGYTEAF

CDR3 length: 14
J gene: TRBJ1-2
V gene: TRBV29-1
CDR3 protein: SVEEGKGEGYYGYT

CDR3 length: 15
J gene: TRBJ2-2
V gene: TRBV4-3
CDR3 protein: ASSQDQGRELAGELF

CDR3 length: 14
J gene: TRBJ1-6
V gene: TRBV6-5
CDR3 protein: ASSYQDRVGNSPLH

CDR3 length: 15
J gene: TRBJ2-3
V gene: TRBV27
CDR3 protein: ASTPGTSGYAADTQY

CDR3 length: 10
J gene: TRBJ1-5
V gene: TRBV7-9
CDR3 protein: ASTPGNQPQH

CDR3 length: 13
J gene: TRBJ2-3
V gene: TRBV19
CDR3 protein: ASMAASGRGDTQY

CDR3 length: 16
J gene: TRBJ2-3
V gene: TRBV9
CDR3 protein: ASSVGGSGRAATDTQY

CDR3 length: 11
J gene: TRBJ1-2
V gene: TRBV3-1/TRBV3-2
CDR3 protein: ASSPGQVYGYT

CDR3 length: 14
J gene: TRBJ2-1
V gene: TRBV9
CDR3 protein: ASSVGSGGINNEQF

CDR3 length: 14
J gene: TRBJ2-1
V gene: TRBV29-1
CDR3 protein: SVAQPGTRQEIGQF

CDR3 length: 12
J gene: TRBJ2-7
V gene: TRBV5-6
CDR3 protein: ASSLGRAPYEQY

CDR3 length: 14
J gene: TRBJ1-5
V gene: TRBV27
CDR3 protein: ASSLGPGYSNQPQH

CDR3 length: 12
J gene: TRBJ2-7
V gene: TRBV5-1
CDR3 protein: ASSSGQGGDEQY

CDR3 length: 15
J gene: TRBJ2-7
V gene: TRBV27
CDR3 protein: ASNGPGTGYLSNEQY

CDR3 length: 12
J gene: TRBJ2-7
V gene: TRBV4-1
CDR3 protein: ASSQVRDSYEQY

CDR3 length: 12
J gene: TRBJ1-2
V gene: TRBV5-6
CDR3 protein: ASSLQEWAYGYT

CDR3 length: 15
J gene: TRBJ2-5
V gene: TRBV7-2
CDR3 protein: ASSLFGSGSPEETQY

CDR3 length: 14
J gene: TRBJ2-5
V gene: TRBV6-2/TRBV6-3
CDR3 protein: ASSFPFPSRVETQY

CDR3 length: 15
J gene: TRBJ2-7
V gene: TRBV4-3
CDR3 protein: ASSQRFSALRTYEQY

CDR3 length: 14
J gene: TRBJ1-5
V gene: TRBV5-1
CDR3 protein: ASSFGGVWSNQPQH

CDR3 length: 14
J gene: TRBJ1-5
V gene: TRBV4-2
CDR3 protein: ASSRWDTSGGQPQH

CDR3 length: 13
J gene: TRBJ2-7
V gene: TRBV9
CDR3 protein: ASSPFSGRAKEQY

CDR3 length: 13
J gene: TRBJ1-6
V gene: TRBV2
CDR3 protein: ASSEARQLGSPLH

CDR3 length: 10
J gene: TRBJ1-2
V gene: TRBV29-1
CDR3 protein: SGTGGNYGYT

CDR3 length: 12
J gene: TRBJ1-6
V gene: TRBV2
CDR3 protein: ACKYREYNSPLH

CDR3 length: 13
J gene: TRBJ1-1
V gene: TRBV4-2
CDR3 protein: ASSQAWGGDTEAF

CDR3 length: 13
J gene: TRBJ1-5
V gene: TRBV6-6
CDR3 protein: ASMDRGHGNQPQH

CDR3 length: 11
J gene: TRBJ1-1
V gene: TRBV2
CDR3 protein: ASSVDREAEAF

CDR3 length: 11
J gene: TRBJ2-7
V gene: TRBV4-3
CDR3 protein: ASSQDKGVGQY

CDR3 length: 11
J gene: TRBJ2-1
V gene: TRBV29-1
CDR3 protein: SVTSGGAGEQF

CDR3 length: 13
J gene: TRBJ1-2
V gene: TRBV7-8
CDR3 protein: ASSLSGGSVEGYT

CDR3 length: 14
J gene: TRBJ2-7
V gene: TRBV6-7
CDR3 protein: ASSYGGVNLNYEQY